These 29 T cell receptor beta chains originate from one sample sequenced in a study of breast tumors, draining lymph nodes, adjacent tissues. Axillary draining lymph nodes of breast cancer patients supplied the node samples. TCRdb used MiXCR to reprocess the multiplex PCR reads, holding one entry per CDR3 protein. The sample shows roughly 100,000 distinct CDR3 sequences, under 40% of them seen only once. Sequencing was carried out using axillary lymph node tissue. The receptors here all came from a female donor with breast cancer. Some clones in this sample may be carry-over from other donors' samples.

This clonotype was counted at least ten times. With a much larger clone just one base away, this may be a read error. The chain links TRBV7-6 to TRBJ2-5; a weak D match, TRBD2 (6 bases). CDR3 length equals 15 residues. Germline V gives CDR1 SGHVS, CDR2 FNYEAQ. CDR3 DNA sequence: TGTGCCAGCAGACCCCTGTGGGAGGCCCAAGAGACCCAGCACTTC. Its protein product is CASRPLWEAQETQHF.

This clonotype has at least ten counts. V is TRBV3-2 and J is TRBJ2-5; TRBD1 is the table's D call and was not checked against the DNA. TRBV3-2 is a pseudogene locus. The CDR3 is 16 residues long. CDR3 protein: CASSQPNRRAEETQYF. The CDR3 nucleotides read TGTGCCAGCAGCCAACCCAACCGCCGGGCCGAAGAGACCCAGTACTTC.

This clonotype was observed once. This chain connects TRBV19 to TRBJ2-7, with D tentatively TRBD1 (5 bases). Trimming shortened V by 7 bases and J by 2 bases, and 15 bases separated the two germline ends. Germline V lookup: CDR1 LNHDA, CDR2 SQIVND (reference sequence). This CDR3 region has 14 residues. CDR3 sequence reads: CASNMFAGTYEQYF. For the CDR3, the DNA is TGTGCCAGTAATATGTTTGCAGGGACCTACGAGCAGTACTTC.

The V gene is TRBV7-8, the J gene TRBJ2-6; either TRBD1 or TRBD2 may fit D (6 bases each). The CDR3 loop spans 20 amino acids. V gave up 6 bases and J gave up 0 bases, with 24 bases separating them. The germline gives CDR1 SGHVS, CDR2 FQNEAQ. DNA for the CDR3: TGTGCCAGCAGTTACGGCCTAGGGGGGACGGGGTTCTCTGGGGCCAACGTCCTGACTTTC. It codes for CASSYGLGGTGFSGANVLTF. The whole variable domain, filled in from reference TRBV7-8 and TRBJ2-6, reads GAGVSQSPRYKVAKRGQDVALRCDPISGHVSLFWYQQALGQGPEFLTYFQNEAQLDKSGLPSDRFFAERPEGSVSTLKIQRTQQEDSAVYLCASSYGLGGTGFSGANVLTFGAGSRLTVL.

The gene calls are TRBV10-3 and TRBJ1-3, with D possibly matching TRBD1 (5 bases). V was pared by 9 bases and J by 1 base, with 10 bases between. CDR3 length: 13 amino acids. The germline V gene has CDR1 ENHRY and CDR2 SYGVKD. CDR3 sequence reads: CAIQAGSGNTIYF. CDR3 nucleotide sequence: TGTGCCATACAGGCGGGATCTGGAAACACCATATATTTT.

The sample holds many counts of this clonotype. The genes are TRBV4-3 and TRBJ1-3; 8 nucleotides match TRBD1. The CDR3 is 16 residues long. Germline CDR1 is LGHNA and CDR2 is YSLEER. The trim removed 2 bases at V and 0 bases at J, leaving 3 bases unmatched. DNA for the CDR3: TGCGCCAGCAGCCAACGACAGGGGAGCTCTGGAAACACCATATATTTT. Amino acids: CASSQRQGSSGNTIYF.

Remarks on this clonotype: A much larger clone sits a single nucleotide away, making a read error possible. The gene calls are TRBV28 and TRBJ1-2, with no clear D. Germline V gene data show CDR1 as MDHEN and CDR2 as SYDVKM. CDR3 length: 14 residues. The chain's CDR3 is CASSSFGKNYGCTF. CDR3 nucleotide sequence: TGTGCCAGCAGTTCCTTCGGAAAAAACTATGGCTGCACCTTC.

This clonotype was picked up many times. V usage is TRBV28 and J usage is TRBJ1-5; D remains ambiguous. Germline CDR1 MDHEN, CDR2 SYDVKM. Trimming pared 10 bases from V and 8 bases from J, leaving 21 bases between. The CDR3 is 14 residues long. The CDR3 loop reads CAINEAELGEPQHF. The CDR3 nucleotides are TGTGCCATCAACGAGGCGGAGCTAGGTGAGCCCCAGCATTTT.

The J gene is TRBJ2-3, the V gene TRBV18, with D perhaps TRBD1 (5 bases). Trimming cost V 2 bases and J 6 bases, with 9 bases left between them. Germline CDR1 is KGHSH and CDR2 is LQKENI. The length of the CDR3 is 13 residues. CDR3 sequence (DNA): TGTGCCAGCTCACCAGGGTCAGGGGATACGCAGTATTTT. Translated, it gives CASSPGSGDTQYF. The variable domain in full, completed from reference TRBV18 and TRBJ2-3, reads NAGVMQNPRHLVRRRGQEARLRCSPMKGHSHVYWYRQLPEEGLKFMVYLQKENIIDESGMPKERFSAEFPKEGPSILRIQQVVRGDSAAYFCASSPGSGDTQYFGPGTRLTVL.

This clonotype occurred many times. The chain has TRBV6-1 and TRBJ2-7; the D is unclear. The V gene lost 6 bases and the J gene lost 4 bases, with 19 bases spanning the gap. The length of the CDR3 is 15 residues. CDR1 and CDR2 (germline): MNHNS, SASEGT. The CDR3 loop is CASSPRQLSGYEQYF. The CDR3 region has the DNA TGTGCCAGCAGCCCGAGGCAGCTTTCCGGATACGAGCAGTACTTC.

This clonotype has a handful of counts. Possible read error: a much larger clone is one base away. The chain is built from TRBV5-4 and TRBJ2-7; D perhaps matches TRBD2 (6 bases). The CDR3 totals 15 residues. V lost 3 bases to trimming and J lost 2 bases, with 15 bases between them. Germline V CDR1 and CDR2: SGHNT, YYREEE (reference sequence). The CDR3 region has the DNA TGTGCCAGCAGCTCCAGTGGACCGGGGGCCTACGAGCAGTACTTC. It yields the protein CASSSSGPGAYEQYF.

This clonotype came up many times. This chain joins TRBV11-2 and TRBJ2-1; 14 nucleotides agree with TRBD2. CDR3 length: 17 residues. In germline, CDR1 is SGHAT, CDR2 FQNNGV. After removal of 7 bases from V and 5 bases from J, the junction contained 10 bases not matched to a gene. The chain's CDR3 is CASTRGLAGAKNNEQFF. CDR3 bases: TGTGCCAGCACCCGGGGACTAGCGGGGGCCAAAAACAATGAGCAGTTCTTC. Full variable domain (missing parts from reference TRBV11-2 and TRBJ2-1): EAGVAQSPRYKIIEKRQSVAFWCNPISGHATLYWYQQILGQGPKLLIQFQNNGVVDDSQLPKDRFSAERLKGVDSTLKIQPAKLEDSAVYLCASTRGLAGAKNNEQFFGPGTRLTVL.

This clonotype has just one count. One end of the junction varies from germline; a read error may be responsible. The chain recombines TRBV7-3 with TRBJ1-2; D is uncertain. CDR3 length: 15 amino acids. Per the germline V gene, CDR1 is SGHTA and CDR2 is FQGTGA. The CDR3 DNA sequence: TGTGCCAGCAGCCAAACCTTCCAGGATTACTATGGCTACCCCTTC. This codes for CASSQTFQDYYGYPF.

The V gene is TRBV7-2, the J gene TRBJ2-3; the match to TRBD2 covers 7 bases. The ends lost 6 bases at V and 3 bases at J; junction bases unmatched: 9. This CDR3 contains 15 residues. CDR1 SGHTA and CDR2 FQGNSA come from the germline V gene. This CDR3 is CASRPAGTKTDTQYF. In DNA form, the CDR3 reads TGTGCCAGCAGGCCAGCGGGGACTAAGACAGATACGCAGTATTTT. Looking up the rest from reference TRBV7-2 and TRBJ2-3 gives the full variable domain: GAGVSQSPSNKVTEKGKDVELRCDPISGHTALYWYRQSLGQGLEFLIYFQGNSAPDKSGLPSDRFSAERTGGSVSTLTIQRTQQEDSAVYLCASRPAGTKTDTQYFGPGTRLTVL.

The J gene is TRBJ2-7, the V gene TRBV20-1; no clear D. V dropped 6 bases and J dropped 2 bases, with 11 bases sitting between them. CDR1 and CDR2 from the germline V gene are DFQATT and SNEGSKA (reference sequence). The CDR3 sequence is 12 residues long. CDR3 coding DNA: TGCAGTGCAAGACACAGTACCTACGAGCAGTACTTC. Translating gives CSARHSTYEQYF.

V is TRBV6-2 or TRBV6-3 and J is TRBJ2-3; the match to TRBD2 covers 8 bases. Unmatched junction bases numbered 13, after V lost 5 bases and J lost 3 bases. CDR1 and CDR2 (germline): MNHEY, SVGEGT. This CDR3 has 17 amino acids. This CDR3 reads CASSHTNGRASTDTQYF. CDR3 sequence (DNA): TGTGCCAGCAGTCACACCAACGGGAGGGCCTCTACAGATACGCAGTATTTT.

Of note for this clonotype: A read error is possible here, since a much larger clone lies one base away. The chain is built from TRBV5-5 and TRBJ2-3; TRBD2 aligns across 8 bases. The CDR3 sequence is 15 residues long. Unmatched junction bases numbered 6, after V lost 2 bases and J lost 4 bases. Germline V gene lookup returns CDR1 SGHKS and CDR2 YYEKEE (reference sequence). This chain's CDR3 is CASSLAGVRADTQYF. As DNA, the CDR3 is TGTGCCAGCAGCTTAGCGGGAGTGCGGGCAGATACGCAGTATTTT.

This clonotype was found many times. V usage is TRBV6-5 and J usage is TRBJ1-3; D is unclear. In germline, CDR1 is MNHEY, CDR2 SVGAGI. The CDR3 has 16 residues. The ends were cut back, 6 bases at V and 0 bases at J, with 15 bases in the middle. CDR3 amino acids: CASSQPGGLSGNTIYF. As DNA, the CDR3 is TGTGCCAGCAGCCAGCCTGGAGGCCTCTCTGGAAACACCATATATTTT.

This clonotype was counted ten times or more. This sequence joins TRBV14 and TRBJ2-7; D ambiguous. V dropped 4 bases and J dropped 5 bases, with 9 bases sitting between them. CDR1 and CDR2 (germline): SGHDN, FVKESK. The CDR3 is 12 amino acids. CDR3 coding DNA: TGTGCCAGCAGCCCTATGGACCACGAGCAGTACTTC. The encoded protein is CASSPMDHEQYF.

The sample holds many counts of this clonotype. The rearrangement links TRBV20-1 to TRBJ2-3; TRBD1 agrees at 9 bases. The CDR3 loop spans 15 amino acids. Germline V gene sequence: CDR1 DFQATT, CDR2 SNEGSKA (reference sequence). V shed 0 bases and J 5 bases; nucleotides not matched to a gene: 6. The CDR3 region is CSARDQGQGKDTQYF. Here the CDR3 DNA reads TGCAGTGCTAGAGATCAGGGACAGGGAAAAGATACGCAGTATTTT.

The V call is TRBV5-6, the J call TRBJ2-7, with 8 bases matching TRBD2. The CDR3 has 14 residues. The germline gives CDR1 SGHDT, CDR2 YYEEEE. V shed 0 bases and J 7 bases; nucleotides not matched to a gene: 6. This chain's CDR3 is CASSLEAGGGEQYF. CDR3 sequence (DNA): TGTGCCAGCAGCTTGGAGGCGGGAGGAGGAGAGCAGTACTTC. The full variable domain, rest sourced from reference TRBV5-6 and TRBJ2-7, is DAGVTQSPTHLIKTRGQQVTLRCSPKSGHDTVSWYQQALGQGPQFIFQYYEEEERQRGNFPDRFSGHQFPNYSSELNVNALLLGDSALYLCASSLEAGGGEQYFGPGTRLTVT.

V is TRBV20-1 and J is TRBJ2-3; 10 positions match TRBD2. This CDR3 is built from 12 residues. V lost 7 bases to trimming and J lost 4 bases; unmatched junction nucleotides: 2. CDR1 is DFQATT and CDR2 is SNEGSKA in the germline V gene (reference sequence). CDR3 region: CSVSGRADTQYF. The CDR3 DNA reads TGCAGTGTCAGCGGGAGGGCAGATACGCAGTATTTT.

Concerning this clonotype: A read error may produce the germline difference seen at one junction end. The chain is built from TRBV7-6 and TRBJ1-6; a weak D match, TRBD1 (6 bases). CDR1 and CDR2 (germline): SGHVS, FNYEAQ. The CDR3 consists of 18 residues. The CDR3, as DNA: TGTGCCAGCAGCCCAACAGGGCGGGGGGCCTCCTATAATCCGCCCCGCCACTTT. Translated, it gives CASSPTGRGASYNPPRHF. Drawing the rest from reference TRBV7-6 and TRBJ1-6, the complete variable domain is GAGVSQSPRYKVTKRGQDVALRCDPISGHVSLYWYRQALGQGPEFLTYFNYEAQQDKSGLPNDRFSAERPEGSISTLTIQRTEQRDSAMYRCASSPTGRGASYNPPRHFGNGTRLTVT.

This clonotype came up many times. The rearrangement joins TRBV7-8 to TRBJ1-3, with D perhaps TRBD1 (5 bases). Germline V lookup: CDR1 SGHVS, CDR2 FQNEAQ. This CDR3 is 15 amino acids long. Trimming cost V 1 base and J 2 bases, with 9 bases left between them. CDR3 in DNA: TGTGCCAGCAGCTTAGTTGGGGGGGCTGGAAACACCATATATTTT. It is translated as CASSLVGGAGNTIYF.

This clonotype has just one count. The rearrangement uses TRBV5-1 and TRBJ1-4; D gene unclear. CDR1 SGHRS and CDR2 YFSETQ come from the germline V gene. The V end was cut by 7 bases, the J end by 4 bases, with 14 bases between. The CDR3 sequence is 14 residues long. The CDR3 loop is CASAKVMGNEKLFF. The CDR3 bases are TGCGCCAGCGCTAAAGTGATGGGTAATGAAAAACTGTTTTTT.

A note on this clonotype: A much larger clonotype is one base distant, so this may be a read error. The rearrangement joins TRBV6-2 or TRBV6-3 to TRBJ2-2; maybe TRBD1 (5 bases). Between the trimmed V and J ends, which lost 1 base and 6 bases, there was a span of 6 bases. Per the germline V gene, CDR1 is MNHEY and CDR2 is SVGEGT. This CDR3 has 13 residues. The CDR3, as DNA: TGTGCCAGCAGTTACTTGGGGCCCGGGGAGCTGTTTTTT. It yields the protein CASSYLGPGELFF.

The genes are TRBV28 and TRBJ2-3; D may match TRBD1 or TRBD2 (6 bases each). The CDR3 runs to 15 residues. Germline CDR1 is MDHEN and CDR2 is SYDVKM. V lost 10 bases and J 2 bases, leaving 19 bases between the germline ends. The CDR3 reads CATSRGRGPTDTQYF. CDR3 in DNA: TGTGCCACCTCCCGGGGACGGGGGCCCACAGATACGCAGTATTTT.

This clonotype has a handful of counts. This may come from a read error, since a much larger clone is one base off. This chain uses TRBV20-1 with TRBJ2-5; D call uncertain. Trimming took off 6 bases at V and 2 bases at J, with 13 bases between the two ends. This CDR3 has 13 residues. Germline V gives CDR1 DFQATT, CDR2 SNEGSKA (reference sequence). CDR3 DNA sequence: TGCAGTGCCGGTCGTGGCATACAAGAGACCCAGTACTTC. This codes for CSAGRGIQETQYF.

This clonotype was seen more than once but under ten times. This may be a read error: a much more frequent sequence differs by one nucleotide. CDR3: CASSMGVRGPGTDTQSF. The CDR3 bases are TGTGCCAGTAGTATGGGGGTTCGGGGGCCAGGCACAGATACGCAGTCTTTT. The V and J genes are TRBV19 and TRBJ2-3; D could derive from TRBD1 or TRBD2 (6 bases each). CDR1 and CDR2 (germline): LNHDA, SQIVND (reference sequence). The CDR3 spans 17 residues.